A single sample gave rise to the 8 T cell receptor beta chains below, sequenced in a study of neurological immune-mediated disorders. The time point denotes: longitudinal time-point 1 (baseline). Using its own MiXCR run on the 5' RACE reads, TCRdb lists one record per CDR3 protein. The sample records tens of thousands of distinct CDR3 sequences, approximately 11% being singletons. Sequences were obtained from PBMCs. These TCRs come from a woman between 40 and 55 years old in good health.

A remark on this clonotype: With a much larger clone just one base away, this may be a read error. The chain carries TRBV7-2 and TRBJ1-3, with D perhaps TRBD1 (5 bases). Germline loops: CDR1 SGHTA, CDR2 FQGNSA. The CDR3 is 14 amino acids. CDR3 loop: CARSSRARVDTIYF. As DNA, the CDR3 is TGTGCCAGAAGCTCCCGGGCCAGGGTAGACACCATATATTTT.

The V and J genes are TRBV24-1 and TRBJ2-1; unclear D gene. The CDR3 spans 15 residues. V lost 1 base, J lost 4 bases, and 10 bases lay in between. Germline CDR1 KGHDR, CDR2 SFDVKD. For the CDR3, the DNA is TGTGCCACCAGTGATTTTCGAACTTCGTACAATGAGCAGTTCTTC. Its translation is CATSDFRTSYNEQFF.

This clonotype was detected ten times or more. The gene calls are TRBV11-2 and TRBJ1-1; weak D call: TRBD1 (5 bases). The CDR3 is 14 amino acids. Germline assignment: CDR1 SGHAT and CDR2 FQNNGV. Trimming took off 5 bases at V and 3 bases at J, with 13 bases between the two ends. Here the CDR3 reads CASSQGRWDTEAFF. CDR3 nucleotides: TGTGCCAGCAGCCAGGGTCGTTGGGACACTGAAGCTTTCTTT.

This clonotype was observed at least ten times. The chain recombines TRBV20-1 with TRBJ2-7, with D perhaps TRBD2 (6 bases). V was shortened by 5 bases and J by 2 bases, with 19 bases between the two germline ends. Germline CDR1 DFQATT, CDR2 SNEGSKA (reference sequence). The CDR3 extends over 15 amino acids. The CDR3 spells CSAYPPQGGTYEQYF. For the CDR3, the DNA is TGCAGTGCTTACCCGCCCCAGGGAGGCACCTACGAGCAGTACTTC.

The chain couples TRBV12-3 or TRBV12-4 to TRBJ1-1, with D possibly matching TRBD1 (5 bases). The CDR3 is made up of 15 amino acids. With 3 bases removed from V and 1 base from J, the gap between germline ends came to 12 bases. The CDR3 DNA reads TGTGCCAGCAGTTTCTGGCGGGGGAAGAACACTGAAGCTTTCTTT. It is translated as CASSFWRGKNTEAFF.

This clonotype was detected a few times. The CDR3 coding sequence is TGCGCCAGCAGCCTGAGGAATGAAAAACTGTTTTTT. Amino acids: CASSLRNEKLFF. This rearrangement joins TRBV4-3 to TRBJ1-4, with unresolved D. The ends were cut back, 4 bases at V and 5 bases at J, with 5 bases in the middle. Germline CDR1 is LGHNA and CDR2 is YSLEER. The length of the CDR3 is 12 residues.

In this sample, this clonotype turned up many times. This chain joins TRBV15 and TRBJ1-2; D may be TRBD1 (5 bases). The CDR3 contains 14 residues. Deletions cut 1 base from V and 2 bases from J, with 8 bases between. Per germline, CDR1 LNHNV and CDR2 YYDKDF (reference sequence). The CDR3 nucleotides are TGTGCCACCAGCAGAGCAGGGTTCAACTATGGCTACACCTTC. Amino acid sequence: CATSRAGFNYGYTF.

The chain uses TRBV20-1 and TRBJ2-3; 7 bases line up with TRBD1. In germline, CDR1 is DFQATT, CDR2 SNEGSKA (reference sequence). J lost 3 bases, V lost 3 bases, and 3 bases had no gene match. This CDR3 spans 13 amino acids. This CDR3 is CSARTQGTDTQYF. Written as DNA, the CDR3 is TGCAGTGCTAGGACACAGGGGACAGATACGCAGTATTTT.